A single T cell receptor beta chain is shown here with its context. The CDR3 is made up of 15 amino acids. Germline values: CDR1 MGHRA, CDR2 YSYEKL. V was clipped by 3 bases and J by 9 bases; unmatched bases: 4. The sample belongs to a study of blood T cell repertoires in COVID-19. For the study at large: Both acute and convalescent COVID-19 samples were obtained from the United States, Italy and Spain.

The method was immunoSEQ multiplex PCR; TCRdb's version includes in-frame clones alone and lacks a portion of them. Of 400,000 to 500,000 clones listed, about 88% are singletons. Study members were between roughly 18 and 100 years old and lived in 24 US regions. Participants' reported clinical history set cohort assignment. Participants in the exposed group had met a COVID-19 case in the 2 weeks before joining the study. The chain links TRBV4-1 to TRBJ2-1; 14 bases fit TRBD2. The specimen sequenced was PBMCs or T cells enriched from blood (not recorded which). The sequence derives from a woman between 18 and 30 years old who had been exposed to COVID-19. The CDR3 sequence: CASSQGLAGDGEQFF. CDR3 nucleotide sequence: TGCGCCAGCAGCCAGGGACTAGCGGGAGACGGTGAGCAGTTCTTC.